This record covers a single T cell receptor (beta chain). The antigen remains unidentified. MiXCR was run by TCRdb on the 5' RACE reads, yielding one entry per CDR3 protein. The sample carries over 500,000 distinct CDR3 sequences, approximately 22% recorded once. Germline V gene lookup returns CDR1 DFQATT and CDR2 SNEGSKA (reference sequence). The CDR3 totals 13 residues. The V and J ends lost 3 bases and 3 bases respectively, with 11 bases between them. The data belong to a study of identical twins. Study-wide results and limits: Out-of-frame alpha sequences common to twins were enriched for low generation probability.

The same specimen was also included in a second study, on T cells expressing NK-cell markers.

The TCR originated in a woman aged 18-35 years in good health. The sample was CD4+ T cells sorted from blood. This chain uses TRBV20-1 with TRBJ1-1; D not resolved. CDR3 DNA sequence: TGCAGTGCTAGTGGCGGCCAGTACACTGAAGCTTTCTTT. Translation gives CSASGGQYTEAFF.